The 31 T cell receptor beta chains below all came from one sample that was sequenced in a study of T cell responses to AZD1222 COVID-19 vaccine. The table came from immunoSEQ multiplex PCR; TCRdb's copy has only in-frame clones and leaves some out. Among fewer than 150,000 clones listed, 70% to 90% were seen once. The specimen comprised peripheral blood, sampled 28 days after the second AZD1222 dose. All receptors derive from an adult who received the AZD1222 COVID-19 vaccine.

This rearrangement joins TRBV4-3 to TRBJ2-2, with D possibly matching TRBD2 (6 bases). Trimming removed 1 base at V and 6 bases at J, with 21 bases between. CDR1 is LGHNA and CDR2 is YSLEER in the germline V gene. The length of the CDR3 is 18 residues. Here the CDR3 reads CASSQGPRGGRSAGELFF. CDR3 coding DNA: TGCGCCAGCAGCCAAGGGCCCCGAGGAGGGAGAAGCGCCGGGGAGCTGTTTTTT.

The CDR3 sequence is CASSFSAGDPRYGYTF. CDR3 nucleotide sequence: TGTGCCAGCAGTTTCAGCGCAGGGGATCCCCGCTATGGCTACACCTTC. The V gene is TRBV28, the J gene TRBJ1-2, with a possible D match to TRBD1 (6 bases). Trimming removed 3 bases from V and 4 bases from J, with 18 bases in between. Germline V CDR1 and CDR2: MDHEN, SYDVKM. The CDR3 has 16 amino acids.

The chain employs TRBV6-2 or TRBV6-3 and TRBJ2-7; D gene unclear. The CDR3 contains 11 residues. The germline CDR1 and CDR2 sequences are MNHEY and SVGEGT. V lost 4 bases and J lost 0, with 1 base in between. In DNA, the CDR3 is TGTGCCAGCAGTTTCTCCTACGAGCAGTACTTC. Amino acid sequence: CASSFSYEQYF.

V gene TRBV6-4 combines with J gene TRBJ2-7; D may be TRBD1 or TRBD2 (5 bases each). The CDR3 covers 16 residues. CDR1 and CDR2 (germline): MRHNA, SNTAGT. V lost 4 bases and J 7 bases, leaving 23 bases between the germline ends. In DNA, the CDR3 is TGTGCCAGCAGTGCCACCGGGACGGGATACTTACGGGAGCAGTACTTC. Its protein product is CASSATGTGYLREQYF.

The V gene is TRBV11-2, the J gene TRBJ1-4; D remains ambiguous. The CDR3 spans 14 residues. Trimming cost V 2 bases and J 0 bases, with 4 bases left between them. Looked up from germline, CDR1 is SGHAT and CDR2 is FQNNGV. The CDR3 spells CASSLMSTNEKLFF. The CDR3, as DNA: TGTGCCAGCAGCTTAATGTCAACTAATGAAAAACTGTTTTTT. Complete variable domain (other parts from reference TRBV11-2 and TRBJ1-4): EAGVAQSPRYKIIEKRQSVAFWCNPISGHATLYWYQQILGQGPKLLIQFQNNGVVDDSQLPKDRFSAERLKGVDSTLKIQPAKLEDSAVYLCASSLMSTNEKLFFGSGTQLSVL.

The chain recombines TRBV11-1 with TRBJ1-2; D call uncertain. This CDR3 region has 13 residues. Per the germline V gene, CDR1 is SGHAT and CDR2 is FQDESV (reference sequence). V was shortened by 5 bases and J by 5 bases, with 12 bases between the two germline ends. The CDR3 DNA sequence: TGTGCCAGCAGCGACCCAGGAAGTTATGGCTACACCTTC. It yields the protein CASSDPGSYGYTF.

CDR3 DNA: TGTGCCGGGAGACGGACCTCTGGAAACACCATATATTTT. Its protein is CAGRRTSGNTIYF. V usage is TRBV21-1 and J usage is TRBJ1-3. TRBV21-1 is designated a pseudogene. The CDR3 is made up of 13 amino acids.

V is TRBV28 and J is TRBJ2-6, with 7 bases aligning to TRBD1. Germline CDR1 and CDR2: MDHEN and SYDVKM. V was pared by 6 bases and J by 0 bases, with 11 bases of the junction left unmatched. The CDR3 has 18 residues. The CDR3 protein is CASSQTGTASSGANVLTF. The CDR3 nucleotides are TGTGCCAGCAGCCAAACCGGGACAGCAAGCTCTGGGGCCAACGTCCTGACTTTC.

The chain combines TRBV9 with TRBJ1-1; TRBD1 matches at 9 bases. The CDR3 has 15 amino acids. V was pared by 4 bases and J by 5 bases, with 9 bases of the junction left unmatched. Germline lookup yields CDR1 SGDLS and CDR2 YYNGEE. The CDR3 bases are TGTGCCAGCAGCTCCCGGGACAGGGCCGGGACTGAAGCTTTCTTT. Translation: CASSSRDRAGTEAFF.

This sequence joins TRBV27 and TRBJ1-5; D is possibly TRBD1 (5 bases). The V gene lost 3 bases and the J gene lost 4 bases, with 16 bases spanning the gap. The CDR3 sequence is 16 residues long. Germline assignment: CDR1 MNHEY and CDR2 SMNVEV (reference sequence). The CDR3, as DNA: TGTGCCAGCAGTTTCTCCCCCGGGGGGAATAATCAGCCCCAGCATTTT. Its translation: CASSFSPGGNNQPQHF.

V usage is TRBV7-2 and J usage is TRBJ1-3; unclear D gene. V lost 0 bases and J lost 2, with 8 bases in between. From germline, CDR1 is SGHTA and CDR2 FQGNSA. The CDR3 is 15 residues long. The CDR3 DNA reads as TGTGCCAGCAGCTTAGCGCCAGGTCCTGGAAACACCATATATTTT. The encoded protein is CASSLAPGPGNTIYF. Using reference TRBV7-2 and TRBJ1-3 for the parts outside the CDR3, the full variable domain is GAGVSQSPSNKVTEKGKDVELRCDPISGHTALYWYRQSLGQGLEFLIYFQGNSAPDKSGLPSDRFSAERTGGSVSTLTIQRTQQEDSAVYLCASSLAPGPGNTIYFGEGSWLTVV.

This clone was seen only a few times. The chain links TRBV10-2 to TRBJ2-5; 9 bases line up with TRBD2. V was clipped by 8 bases and J by 5 bases; unmatched bases: 3. The CDR3 covers 12 residues. From germline, CDR1 is WSHSY and CDR2 SAAADI. CDR3: CASQRGEETQYF. The DNA for the CDR3 is TGCGCCAGCCAGCGGGGGGAGGAGACCCAGTACTTC.

This chain links TRBV7-2 with TRBJ2-5; TRBD1 aligns across 8 bases. In germline, CDR1 is SGHTA, CDR2 FQGNSA. The CDR3 runs to 16 residues. J was trimmed by 4 bases and V by 5 bases; bases with no gene match: 12. The CDR3 region has the DNA TGTGCCAGCAGCCCTCCCAGGGGGCTCTCGGGAGAGACCCAGTACTTC. It is translated as CASSPPRGLSGETQYF.

V is TRBV5-6 and J is TRBJ2-7, with a weak D call TRBD1 (6 bases). Trimming took 2 bases from V and 4 from J, leaving 10 bases between them. Germline CDR1 is SGHDT and CDR2 is YYEEEE. The CDR3 extends over 13 amino acids. The CDR3 DNA sequence: TGTGCCAGCAGCTTTGACAGGTCTTACGAGCAGTACTTC. It encodes CASSFDRSYEQYF.

This sequence joins TRBV18 and TRBJ1-4, with 7 bases fitting TRBD1. The CDR3 contains 13 residues. The germline CDR1 and CDR2 sequences are KGHSH and LQKENI. The V and J ends lost 3 bases and 7 bases, in that order; junction bases with no gene match: 2. CDR3 nucleotides: TGTGCCAGCTCACCCGACAGGGTTGAAAAACTGTTTTTT. This codes for CASSPDRVEKLFF.

CDR3 region: CATGLAGVGETQYF. CDR3 bases: TGTGCCACGGGACTAGCGGGGGTGGGAGAGACCCAGTACTTC. The chain is built from TRBV19 and TRBJ2-5; 14 nucleotides align to TRBD2. Trimming at V came to 10 bases and at J to 4 bases, leaving 5 bases not matched to a gene. CDR1 LNHDA and CDR2 SQIVND come from the germline V gene (reference sequence). The CDR3 length is 14 residues.

The chain recombines TRBV5-5 with TRBJ2-7; perhaps TRBD2 as D (5 bases). The ends were cut back, 5 bases at V and 2 bases at J, with 14 bases in the middle. Germline CDR1 SGHKS, CDR2 YYEKEE (reference sequence). CDR3 length equals 14 residues. Here the CDR3 reads CASSPGWGTYEQYF. In nucleotides, the CDR3 is TGTGCCAGCAGTCCGGGGTGGGGAACCTACGAGCAGTACTTC.

The V call is TRBV12-3 or TRBV12-4, the J call TRBJ1-2; weak D call: TRBD1 (6 bases). The V gene lost 6 bases and the J gene lost 7 bases, with 15 bases spanning the gap. This CDR3 spans 13 amino acids. CDR3 coding DNA: TGTGCCAGCAGAAAGCAGGGGAGCTCTGGCTACACCTTC. As protein: CASRKQGSSGYTF.

This chain links TRBV10-2 with TRBJ2-7; 13 nucleotides agree with TRBD2. The CDR3 covers 16 residues. Looked up from germline, CDR1 is WSHSY and CDR2 is SAAADI. V trimming: 0 bases; J trimming: 2 bases; junction bases outside the gene matches: 1. The CDR3 spells CASSESGTSGAYEQYF. CDR3 nucleotides: TGCGCCAGCAGTGAGTCCGGGACTAGCGGGGCCTACGAGCAGTACTTC.

J is TRBJ2-6 and V is TRBV6-1, with 10 positions matching TRBD1. V gave up 4 bases and J gave up 1 base; unmatched junction bases: 7. Germline CDR1 is MNHNS and CDR2 is SASEGT. This CDR3 comprises 18 residues. CDR3 loop: CASSAQTGGGSGANVLTF. The CDR3 nucleotides are TGTGCCAGCAGTGCACAGACAGGGGGCGGTTCTGGGGCCAACGTCCTGACTTTC.

The chain has TRBV6-5 and TRBJ2-2; D possibly corresponds to TRBD2 (5 bases). Germline values: CDR1 MNHEY, CDR2 SVGAGI. The CDR3 length is 15 residues. Trimming took 4 bases from V and 4 from J, leaving 13 bases between them. As DNA, the CDR3 is TGTGCCAGCAGTTCCATTACTAGTTCCACCGGGGAGCTGTTTTTT. It yields the protein CASSSITSSTGELFF.

The CDR3 sequence is CASSLEDRGGYNEQFF. As DNA, the CDR3 is TGTGCCAGCAGCTTAGAGGACAGGGGGGGCTACAATGAGCAGTTCTTC. The chain joins TRBV7-8 to TRBJ2-1; 10 nucleotides match TRBD1. After removal of 1 base from V and 3 bases from J, the junction contained 3 bases not matched to a gene. The V gene's germline CDR1 is SGHVS and CDR2 FQNEAQ. CDR3 length: 16 residues.

This chain connects TRBV28 to TRBJ1-5; 11 bases fit TRBD1. The germline gives CDR1 MDHEN, CDR2 SYDVKM. This CDR3 contains 15 residues. V lost 5 bases to trimming and J lost 5 bases; unmatched junction nucleotides: 5. The DNA for the CDR3 is TGTGCCAGCAGTGGTGGACAGGGGGCGGATCAGCCCCAGCATTTT. Translation gives CASSGGQGADQPQHF.

V and J are TRBV7-9 and TRBJ1-6; D call uncertain. V was clipped by 1 base and J by 16 bases, with 14 bases between them. The germline CDR1 and CDR2 sequences are SEHNR and FQNEAQ (reference sequence). CDR3 length: 13 residues. CDR3 residues: CASSLEGSLKLHF. The CDR3 DNA follows: TGTGCCAGCAGCTTAGAGGGCTCTTTAAAGCTCCACTTT.

V gene TRBV27 combines with J gene TRBJ1-1; possible D gene TRBD1, 6 bases. The V gene lost 1 base and the J gene lost 1 base, with 16 bases spanning the gap. The CDR3 totals 17 residues. The V gene's germline CDR1 is MNHEY and CDR2 SMNVEV (reference sequence). The DNA for the CDR3 is TGTGCCAGCAGTTTATATGCCACGGGACACCCGAACACTGAAGCTTTCTTT. Translating it yields CASSLYATGHPNTEAFF.

CDR3 in amino acids: CASSPPGRTSGQYEQYF. The CDR3 nucleotides are TGTGCCAGCTCACCACCGGGGCGGACTAGCGGCCAATACGAGCAGTACTTC. V is TRBV18 and J is TRBJ2-7; 10 nucleotides agree with TRBD2. Trimming removed 0 bases from V and 4 bases from J; junction bases left unmatched: 9. The germline CDR1 and CDR2 sequences are KGHSH and LQKENI. The CDR3 extends over 17 amino acids.

This clone was found a few times. The chain couples TRBV7-2 to TRBJ2-3; D not certain. The CDR3 loop spans 14 amino acids. V was trimmed by 5 bases and J by 2 bases, leaving 11 bases between them. The germline CDR1 and CDR2 sequences are SGHTA and FQGNSA. The CDR3 region has the DNA TGTGCCAGCAGCCCCCCTACCAACACAGATACGCAGTATTTT. Translation gives CASSPPTNTDTQYF.

The chain uses TRBV7-3 and TRBJ1-1; 10 bases map to TRBD1. The V gene end was trimmed by 2 bases and the J gene end by 6 bases; junction bases not matched to a gene: 12. The germline V gene has CDR1 SGHTA and CDR2 FQGTGA. This CDR3 has 17 amino acids. CDR3 in amino acids: CASSLYPTTGGSSEAFF. The CDR3 coding sequence is TGTGCCAGCAGCTTATACCCCACGACAGGGGGCTCGTCTGAAGCTTTCTTT.

The gene calls are TRBV5-1 and TRBJ2-7; 7 bases line up with TRBD1. This CDR3 spans 17 amino acids. The ends lost 4 bases at V and 6 bases at J; junction bases unmatched: 19. Germline CDR1 SGHRS, CDR2 YFSETQ. Here the CDR3 reads CASSPGTVSAYVGEQYF. The CDR3 nucleotides are TGCGCCAGCAGCCCGGGGACAGTATCGGCTTATGTGGGCGAGCAGTACTTC.

The chain carries TRBV20-1 and TRBJ1-1; 7 bases line up with TRBD1. Germline CDR1 and CDR2: DFQATT and SNEGSKA (reference sequence). This CDR3 spans 11 amino acids. V shed 1 base, J shed 11 bases, and the junction held 4 bases outside the gene matches. As DNA, the CDR3 is TGCAGTGCTAGAGTAGGGGGCAGTGCTTTCTTT. Translation gives CSARVGGSAFF.

This chain uses TRBV10-2 with TRBJ1-5; D is unresolved. V was pared by 5 bases and J by 2 bases, with 13 bases between. CDR1 WSHSY and CDR2 SAAADI come from the germline V gene. There are 15 residues in the CDR3. The CDR3 DNA sequence: TGCGCCAGCAGTCAGGCAGCCCCCGGCAATCAGCCCCAGCATTTT. It specifies CASSQAAPGNQPQHF.